This record looks at one TCR beta chain sequence and its context. Its target is not known. No infections or other immune events were documented during collection. This entry belongs to a study of identifying expanded T cells in peripheral blood. The study, taken as a whole, reports: Clone count variance between roughly 2-week samples rose with total template count. Technical replicates showed around 1.2 changed clones; approximately two weeks approximately 15; four weeks 19.

V was shortened by 7 bases and J by 0 bases, with 15 bases between the two germline ends. Germline V lookup: CDR1 MDHEN, CDR2 SYDVKM. This CDR3 contains 15 residues. Method: immunoSEQ multiplex PCR; TCRdb's copy keeps in-frame clones and lacks some. The profile shows approximately 130,000 clones, approximately 84% of them singletons. Material: blood. The chain has TRBV28 and TRBJ1-1; the D is unclear. The TCR sequence derives from a person aged 18 to 75 in good health. The CDR3 bases are TGTGCCAGCACCGACCCGAACAGAATGAACACTGAAGCTTTCTTT. Residues: CASTDPNRMNTEAFF.